This entry concerns a single TCR beta chain. Its antigen is still unknown. This specimen belongs to a study of CD8 T cells in ankylosing spondylitis. Findings of the study overall: For ankylosing spondylitis blood, a TCR beta motif of 7 or 8 highly homologous variants appeared characteristic. With a CD8+ phenotype, disease-linked clones were relatively rare in peripheral blood. Earlier reports found some motif variants in synovial fluid and blood in reactive arthritis.

TCRdb redid the calling of the 5' RACE reads with MiXCR, one entry per CDR3 protein. This table holds under 200,000 distinct CDR3 sequences, approximately 10% found once. Germline V gives CDR1 SGHDT, CDR2 YYEEEE. The V gene end was trimmed by 4 bases and the J gene end by 5 bases; junction bases not matched to a gene: 17. This CDR3 is built from 17 residues. Source material: blood, either unsorted or a sorted T cell fraction (not recorded which). This clonotype was obtained from a female donor with ankylosing spondylitis or in good health (not recorded which). The chain combines TRBV5-6 with TRBJ1-2; 7 bases map to TRBD1. The CDR3 region has the DNA TGTGCCAGCAGCCACCGACAGGGCGGCTTCGGATGGTATGGCTACACCTTC. Protein: CASSHRQGGFGWYGYTF. Using reference TRBV5-6 and TRBJ1-2 for the parts outside the CDR3, the full variable domain is DAGVTQSPTHLIKTRGQQVTLRCSPKSGHDTVSWYQQALGQGPQFIFQYYEEEERQRGNFPDRFSGHQFPNYSSELNVNALLLGDSALYLCASSHRQGGFGWYGYTFGSGTRLTVV.